The rows below give T cell receptor beta chains drawn from one sample of a study of shared clonotypes between healthy human individuals. Only in-frame clones appear in the TCRdb table, and some are missing; sequencing was by immunoSEQ multiplex PCR. This sample has 550,000 to 800,000 clones; 90% occur once, and the top ten carry 34%. The sequenced sample was memory CD8+ T cells from PBMCs. Receptors were obtained from a man aged 18 to 30 in good health. Some clones in this sample may be carry-over from other donors' samples. Both conserved end residues are part of each CDR3.

16,TRBJ2-7,TRBV2,CASSESVGTGVYEQYF
18,TRBJ2-7,TRBV27,CASSLSIPGTVLRYEQYF
18,TRBJ2-7,TRBV2,CASSDSETSGTFAYEQYF
14,TRBJ2-1,TRBV7-8,CASGSGSAYNEQFF
13,TRBJ2-7,TRBV11-3,CASSLDRGLEQYF
19,TRBJ1-1,TRBV11-2,CASSWPGAGTGGLRTEAFF
11,TRBJ1-2,TRBV19,CASRTSYGYTF
13,TRBJ1-4,TRBV19,CASSKGREEKLFF
12,TRBJ2-1,TRBV9,CASSPIAGNIFF
11,TRBJ2-3,TRBV7-9,CAGDDADTQYF
15,TRBJ2-3,TRBV10-1,CASSEKGQGADTQYF
12,TRBJ1-1,TRBV4-1,CASSQVNTEAFF
14,TRBJ1-1,TRBV29-1,CSGGGRTLNTEAFF
13,TRBJ1-2,TRBV30,CAWSEGGPGGYTF
19,TRBJ2-1,TRBV11-2,CASSLDLLWREGFYNEQFF
11,TRBJ2-7,TRBV27,CATATGYEQYF
12,TRBJ2-1,TRBV29-1,CSVDGVGNEQFF
14,TRBJ2-3,TRBV27,CASTLDLSADTQYF